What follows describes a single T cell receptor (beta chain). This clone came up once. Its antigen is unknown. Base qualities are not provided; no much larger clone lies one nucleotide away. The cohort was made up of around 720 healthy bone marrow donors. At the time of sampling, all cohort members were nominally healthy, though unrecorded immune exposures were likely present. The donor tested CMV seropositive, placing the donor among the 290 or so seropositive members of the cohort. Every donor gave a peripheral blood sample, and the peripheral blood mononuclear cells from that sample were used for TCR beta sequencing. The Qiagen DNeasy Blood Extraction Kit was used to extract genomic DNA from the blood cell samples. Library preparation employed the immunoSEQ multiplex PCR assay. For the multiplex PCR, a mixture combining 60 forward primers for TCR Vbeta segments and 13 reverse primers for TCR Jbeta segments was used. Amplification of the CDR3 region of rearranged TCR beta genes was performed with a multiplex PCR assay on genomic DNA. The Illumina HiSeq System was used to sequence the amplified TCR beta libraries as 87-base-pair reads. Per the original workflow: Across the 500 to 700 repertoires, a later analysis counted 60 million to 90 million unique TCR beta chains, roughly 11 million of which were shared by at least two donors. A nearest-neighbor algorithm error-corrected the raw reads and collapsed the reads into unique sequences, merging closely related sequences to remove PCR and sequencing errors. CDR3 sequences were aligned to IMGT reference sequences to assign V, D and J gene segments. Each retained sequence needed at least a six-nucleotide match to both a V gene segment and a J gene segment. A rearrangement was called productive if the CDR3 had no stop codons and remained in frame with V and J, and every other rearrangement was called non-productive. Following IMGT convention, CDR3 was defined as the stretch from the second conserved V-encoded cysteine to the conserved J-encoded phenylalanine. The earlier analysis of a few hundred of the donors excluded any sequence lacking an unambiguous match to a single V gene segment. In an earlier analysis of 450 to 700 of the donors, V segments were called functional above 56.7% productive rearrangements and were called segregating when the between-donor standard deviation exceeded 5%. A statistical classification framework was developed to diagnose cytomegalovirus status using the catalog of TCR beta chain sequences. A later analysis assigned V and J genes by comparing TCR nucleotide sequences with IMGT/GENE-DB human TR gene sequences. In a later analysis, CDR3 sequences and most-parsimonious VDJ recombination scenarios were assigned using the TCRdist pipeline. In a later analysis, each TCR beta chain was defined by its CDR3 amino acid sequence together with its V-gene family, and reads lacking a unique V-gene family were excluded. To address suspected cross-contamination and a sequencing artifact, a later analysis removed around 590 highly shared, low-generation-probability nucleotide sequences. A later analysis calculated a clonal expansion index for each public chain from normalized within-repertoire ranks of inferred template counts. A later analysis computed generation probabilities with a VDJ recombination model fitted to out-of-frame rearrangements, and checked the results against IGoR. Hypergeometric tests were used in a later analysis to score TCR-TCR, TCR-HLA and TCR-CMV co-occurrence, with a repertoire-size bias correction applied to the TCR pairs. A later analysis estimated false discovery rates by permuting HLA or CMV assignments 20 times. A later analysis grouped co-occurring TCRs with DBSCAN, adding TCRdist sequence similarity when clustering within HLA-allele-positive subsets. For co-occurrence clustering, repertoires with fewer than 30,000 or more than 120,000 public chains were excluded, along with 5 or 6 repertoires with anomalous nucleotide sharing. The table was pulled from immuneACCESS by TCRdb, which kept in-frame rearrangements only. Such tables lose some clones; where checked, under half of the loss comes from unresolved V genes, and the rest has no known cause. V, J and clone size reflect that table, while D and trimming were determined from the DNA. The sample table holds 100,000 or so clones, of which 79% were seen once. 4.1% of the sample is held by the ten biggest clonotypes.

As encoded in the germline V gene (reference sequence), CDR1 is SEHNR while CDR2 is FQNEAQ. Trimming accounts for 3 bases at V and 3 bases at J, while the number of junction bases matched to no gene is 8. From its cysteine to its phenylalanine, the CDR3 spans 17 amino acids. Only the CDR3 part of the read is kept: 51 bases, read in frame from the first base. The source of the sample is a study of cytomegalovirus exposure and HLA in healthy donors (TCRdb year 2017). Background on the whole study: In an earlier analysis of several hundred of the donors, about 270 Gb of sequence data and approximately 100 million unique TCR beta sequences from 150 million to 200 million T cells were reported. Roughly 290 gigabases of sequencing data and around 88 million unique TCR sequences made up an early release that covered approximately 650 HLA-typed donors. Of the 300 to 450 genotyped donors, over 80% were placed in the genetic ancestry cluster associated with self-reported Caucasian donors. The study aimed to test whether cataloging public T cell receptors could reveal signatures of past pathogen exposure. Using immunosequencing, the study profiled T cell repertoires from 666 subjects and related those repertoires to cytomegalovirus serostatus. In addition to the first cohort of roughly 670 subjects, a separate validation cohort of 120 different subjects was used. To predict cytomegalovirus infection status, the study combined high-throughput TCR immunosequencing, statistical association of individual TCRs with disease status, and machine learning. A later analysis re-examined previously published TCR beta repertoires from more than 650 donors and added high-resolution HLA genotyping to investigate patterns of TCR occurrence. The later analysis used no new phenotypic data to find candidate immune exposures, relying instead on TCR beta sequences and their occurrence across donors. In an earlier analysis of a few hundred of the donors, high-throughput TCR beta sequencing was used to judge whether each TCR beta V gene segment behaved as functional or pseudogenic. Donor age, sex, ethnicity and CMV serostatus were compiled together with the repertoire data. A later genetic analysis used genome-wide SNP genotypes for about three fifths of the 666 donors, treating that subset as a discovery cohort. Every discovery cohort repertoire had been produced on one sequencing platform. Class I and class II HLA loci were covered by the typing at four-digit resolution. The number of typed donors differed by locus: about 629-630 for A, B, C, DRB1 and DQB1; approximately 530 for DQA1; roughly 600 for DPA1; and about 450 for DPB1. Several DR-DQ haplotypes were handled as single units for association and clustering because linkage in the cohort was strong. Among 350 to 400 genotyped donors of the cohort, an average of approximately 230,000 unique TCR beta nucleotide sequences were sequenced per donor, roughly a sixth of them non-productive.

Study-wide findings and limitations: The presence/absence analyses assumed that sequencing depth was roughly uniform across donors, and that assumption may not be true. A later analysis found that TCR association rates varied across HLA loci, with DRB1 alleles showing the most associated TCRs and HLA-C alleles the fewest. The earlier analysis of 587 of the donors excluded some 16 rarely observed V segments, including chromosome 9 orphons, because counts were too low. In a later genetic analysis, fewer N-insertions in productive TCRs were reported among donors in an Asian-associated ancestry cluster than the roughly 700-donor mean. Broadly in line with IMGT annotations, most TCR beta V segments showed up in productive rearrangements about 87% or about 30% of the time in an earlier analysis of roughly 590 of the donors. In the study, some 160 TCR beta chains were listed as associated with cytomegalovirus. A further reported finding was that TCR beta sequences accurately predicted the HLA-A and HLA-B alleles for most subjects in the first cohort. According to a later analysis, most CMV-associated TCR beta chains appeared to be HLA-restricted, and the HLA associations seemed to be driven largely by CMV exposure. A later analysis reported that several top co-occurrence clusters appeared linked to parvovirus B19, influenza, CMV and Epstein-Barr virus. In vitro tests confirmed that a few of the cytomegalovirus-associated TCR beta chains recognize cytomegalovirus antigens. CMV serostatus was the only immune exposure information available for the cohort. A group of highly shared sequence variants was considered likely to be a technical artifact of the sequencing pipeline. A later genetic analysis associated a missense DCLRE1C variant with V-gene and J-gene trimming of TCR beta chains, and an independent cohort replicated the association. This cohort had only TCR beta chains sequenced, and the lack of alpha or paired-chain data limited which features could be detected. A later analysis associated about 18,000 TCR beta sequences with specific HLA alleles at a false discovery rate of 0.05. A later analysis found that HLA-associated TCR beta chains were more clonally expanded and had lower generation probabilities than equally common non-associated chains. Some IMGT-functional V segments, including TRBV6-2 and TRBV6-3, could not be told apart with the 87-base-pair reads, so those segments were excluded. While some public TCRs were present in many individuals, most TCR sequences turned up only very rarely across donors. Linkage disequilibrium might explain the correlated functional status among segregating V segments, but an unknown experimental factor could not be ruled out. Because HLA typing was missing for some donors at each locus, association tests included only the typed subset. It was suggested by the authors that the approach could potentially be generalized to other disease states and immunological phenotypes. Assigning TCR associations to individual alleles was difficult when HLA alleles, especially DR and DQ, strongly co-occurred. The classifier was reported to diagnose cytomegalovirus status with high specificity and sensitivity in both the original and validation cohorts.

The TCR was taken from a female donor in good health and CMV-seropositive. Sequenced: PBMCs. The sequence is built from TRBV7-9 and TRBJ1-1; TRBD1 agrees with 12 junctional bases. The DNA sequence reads TGTGCCAGCAGCTTGGGGGACAGGGGGCCCGTTTACACTGAAGCTTTCTTT. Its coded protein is CASSLGDRGPVYTEAFF.